This passage covers 10 T cell receptor beta chains from one sample sequenced in a study of blood T cell repertoires in COVID-19. The table came from immunoSEQ multiplex PCR; TCRdb's copy has only in-frame clones and leaves some out. The sample records around 300,000 clones, around four fifths being singletons. What was sequenced was peripheral blood. Receptors were obtained from a woman aged 50 to 60 who had recovered from COVID-19.

CDR3 sequence: CASGDRRGVWTDTQYF. The CDR3 DNA reads TGTGCCAGCGGGGACCGGCGGGGGGTGTGGACAGATACGCAGTATTTT. The genes are TRBV2 and TRBJ2-3; 8 bases are shared with TRBD2. This CDR3 comprises 16 residues. V trimming: 8 bases; J trimming: 3 bases; junction bases outside the gene matches: 13. CDR1 is SNHLY and CDR2 is FYNNEI in the germline V gene.

The rearrangement joins TRBV27 to TRBJ2-2, with 7 bases aligning to TRBD2. This CDR3 has 18 amino acids. CDR1 and CDR2 (germline): MNHEY, SMNVEV (reference sequence). The V and J ends lost 1 base and 0 bases, in that order; junction bases with no gene match: 8. CDR3 amino acids: CASSLWGGMSANTGELFF. In DNA, the CDR3 is TGTGCCAGCAGTTTATGGGGGGGTATGAGCGCGAACACCGGGGAGCTGTTTTTT.

The chain recombines TRBV25-1 with TRBJ1-2; D unresolved. V was shortened by 4 bases and J by 4 bases, with 10 bases between the two germline ends. Per the germline V gene, CDR1 is MGHDK and CDR2 is SYGVNS. This CDR3 is 13 amino acids long. CDR3 residues: CASSAGRAYGYTF. DNA of the CDR3: TGTGCCAGCAGTGCTGGGAGGGCCTATGGCTACACCTTC.

This clone was detected once. The chain joins TRBV19 to TRBJ1-4, with D uncertain. CDR1 is LNHDA, CDR2 SQIVND, per germline (reference sequence). This CDR3 comprises 14 residues. V dropped 4 bases and J dropped 3 bases, with 9 bases sitting between them. CDR3 region: CASSTGTANEKLFF. The CDR3 DNA follows: TGTGCCAGTAGTACAGGAACGGCTAATGAAAAACTGTTTTTT. The full variable domain, with the rest looked up from reference TRBV19 and TRBJ1-4, is DGGITQSPKYLFRKEGQNVTLSCEQNLNHDAMYWYRQDPGQGLRLIYYSQIVNDFQKGDIAEGYSVSREKKESFPLTVTSAQKNPTAFYLCASSTGTANEKLFFGSGTQLSVL.

The table lists this clone with a count of one. The chain joins TRBV5-4 to TRBJ2-5; a possible D gene is TRBD2 (7 bases). This CDR3 region has 15 residues. The V and J ends lost 4 bases and 2 bases respectively, with 15 bases between them. From germline, CDR1 is SGHNT and CDR2 YYREEE (reference sequence). CDR3 coding DNA: TGTGCCAGCAGCCTGGGGGGGACACTTCAAGAGACCCAGTACTTC. It translates to CASSLGGTLQETQYF.

The V call is TRBV18, the J call TRBJ2-2, with 12 bases identical to TRBD2. This CDR3 comprises 19 residues. Per the germline V gene, CDR1 is KGHSH and CDR2 is LQKENI. Germline trimming cut 5 bases from V and 6 bases from J; bases unmatched to any gene: 16. CDR3: CASSSVTSGSLPGAGELFF. The CDR3 region has the DNA TGTGCCAGCTCATCCGTGACTAGCGGGAGTCTACCAGGGGCCGGGGAGCTGTTTTTT.

This sequence joins TRBV7-2 and TRBJ2-1; 13 bases are shared with TRBD2. The V gene's germline CDR1 is SGHTA and CDR2 FQGNSA. The CDR3 covers 17 residues. Trimming at V came to 4 bases and at J to 5 bases, leaving 8 bases not matched to a gene. The DNA of the CDR3 is TGTGCCAGCAGCTCGGGATGGACTAGCGGGAGCAACAATGAGCAGTTCTTC. It encodes CASSSGWTSGSNNEQFF.

The CDR3 is CASGLGGNQPQHF. The CDR3 DNA reads TGTGCCAGCGGACTCGGTGGCAATCAGCCCCAGCATTTT. This rearrangement joins TRBV28 to TRBJ1-5; no firm D call. Germline-derived CDR1 and CDR2 are MDHEN and SYDVKM. CDR3 length: 13 residues. V was trimmed by 8 bases and J by 2 bases, leaving 10 bases between them.

This chain uses TRBV5-1 with TRBJ1-3; TRBD1 is a possible D gene (6 bases). V was trimmed by 0 bases and J by 0 bases, leaving 10 bases between them. Germline assignment: CDR1 SGHRS and CDR2 YFSETQ. This CDR3 is 16 amino acids long. CDR3 in DNA: TGCGCCAGCAGCTTGGTCGGACAGATCTCTGGAAACACCATATATTTT. Its protein is CASSLVGQISGNTIYF.

V usage is TRBV4-2 and J usage is TRBJ1-5; TRBD1 aligns across 9 bases. With V trimmed by 1 base and J by 4 bases, 11 bases remained unmatched. This CDR3 comprises 18 residues. Germline loops: CDR1 LGHNA, CDR2 YNFKEQ. CDR3 coding DNA: TGTGCCAGCAGCCAAGGACTCCCGGGACAGGGAGGGAATCAGCCCCAGCATTTT. It encodes CASSQGLPGQGGNQPQHF.